One sample yielded the 3 T cell receptor beta chains listed below, sequenced in a study of blood T cell repertoires in COVID-19. Method: immunoSEQ multiplex PCR; TCRdb's copy keeps in-frame clones and lacks some. Among roughly 280,000 clones listed, around 87% were seen once. The sequencing sample was made of peripheral blood. These receptors were collected from a woman aged 50 to 60 who had recovered from COVID-19.

This chain links TRBV11-1 with TRBJ1-1, with D unresolved. This CDR3 has 16 residues. V was clipped by 5 bases and J by 3 bases, with 19 bases between them. The germline gives CDR1 SGHAT, CDR2 FQDESV (reference sequence). The CDR3, as DNA: TGTGCCAGCAGCCCGAACCGGGGAGGGATCGACACTGAAGCTTTCTTT. This codes for CASSPNRGGIDTEAFF.

CDR3 region: CASSVQGYGNTIYF. In DNA, the CDR3 is TGCGCCAGCAGCGTACAGGGTTACGGAAACACCATATATTTT. J is TRBJ1-3 and V is TRBV5-1, with a tentative D call TRBD1 (6 bases). Per germline, CDR1 SGHRS and CDR2 YFSETQ. Trimming took 4 bases from V and 4 from J, leaving 12 bases between them. The CDR3 loop spans 14 amino acids.

The CDR3 sequence is CAWSVLGNTGELFF. Here the CDR3 DNA reads TGTGCCTGGAGTGTACTCGGGAACACCGGGGAGCTGTTTTTT. This sequence joins TRBV30 and TRBJ2-2; D unresolved. The CDR3 is 14 residues long. CDR1 GTSNPN and CDR2 SVGIG come from the germline V gene (reference sequence). V gave up 0 bases and J gave up 1 base, with 6 bases separating them.